This paragraph reports one TCR beta chain. Germline lookup yields CDR1 MNHEY and CDR2 SMNVEV (reference sequence). The V end lost 5 bases, the J end lost 0 bases, and 7 bases lay between the germline ends. The CDR3 runs to 13 residues. The data were obtained in a study of blood T cell repertoires in COVID-19. Study-level background: T cells, B-cell-depleted T cells, or PBMCs supplied cDNA or gDNA.

The participants were between roughly 18 and 89 years old and came from 24 US areas. Clinical histories supplied by participants themselves formed the basis of cohort assignment. Per the original methods: Amplifying reference gene primers gave estimates of nucleated cell counts. Repertoires were generated with immunoSEQ multiplex PCR, while TCRdb's copy carries only in-frame clones and drops some. V and J calls and clone size come straight from that table; D and trimming were deduced from the DNA. The table has roughly 240,000 clones, 87% seen once. Sequencing was done on a sample of PBMCs or T cells enriched from blood (not recorded which). The rearrangement uses TRBV27 and TRBJ1-1, with TRBD1 as a possible D gene (5 bases). This clonotype originated in a young woman with acute COVID-19. The CDR3 nucleotides are TGTGCCAGCAGTCAGGGAATGAACACTGAAGCTTTCTTT. It translates to CASSQGMNTEAFF.